This entry lists 31 T cell receptor beta chains sequenced from one sample in a study of neurological immune-mediated disorders. TCRdb recomputed calls from the 5' RACE reads with MiXCR, one row per CDR3 protein. The sample holds some 47,000 distinct CDR3 sequences, approximately 17% seen once. The specimen was PBMCs. The receptors derive from a man between 60 and 75 years old in good health.

V is TRBV29-1 and J is TRBJ1-3; 7 bases match TRBD1. CDR1 and CDR2 (germline): SQVTM, ANQGSEA. The CDR3 sequence is 13 residues long. With 6 bases clipped from V and 2 bases from J, the junction kept 4 bases outside the gene matches. The CDR3 protein is CSVRGQAGNTIYF. The CDR3 region has the DNA TGCAGCGTCCGAGGACAGGCTGGAAACACCATATATTTT.

This clonotype was counted ten times or more. The chain links TRBV5-1 to TRBJ1-5; D is undetermined. CDR1 SGHRS and CDR2 YFSETQ come from the germline V gene. This CDR3 contains 15 residues. Deletions cut 0 bases from V and 2 bases from J, with 9 bases between. CDR3 residues: CASSLESGGNQPQHF. CDR3 nucleotides: TGCGCCAGCAGCTTGGAGTCAGGCGGCAATCAGCCCCAGCATTTT.

This clonotype was detected many times. The gene calls are TRBV4-3 and TRBJ2-7, with D unresolved. Germline V gene data show CDR1 as LGHNA and CDR2 as YSLEER. The V and J ends lost 0 bases and 7 bases respectively, with 16 bases between them. The CDR3 runs 15 residues. The CDR3 region has the DNA TGCGCCAGCAGCCAAGATTTCGGACCTCTGGGGGAGCAGTACTTC. Amino acid sequence: CASSQDFGPLGEQYF.

This clonotype was found many times. The chain uses TRBV9 and TRBJ2-2; D unresolved. The germline V gene has CDR1 SGDLS and CDR2 YYNGEE. CDR3 length: 16 residues. V was trimmed by 4 bases and J by 2 bases, leaving 15 bases between them. CDR3 nucleotide sequence: TGTGCCAGCAGCCCTGACGGCCGGGCAAACACCGGGGAGCTGTTTTTT. Its protein product is CASSPDGRANTGELFF.

Ten or more counts support this clonotype. This chain connects TRBV20-1 to TRBJ2-7, with 12 bases matching TRBD2. V shed 1 base and J 0 bases; nucleotides not matched to a gene: 7. Germline CDR1 and CDR2: DFQATT and SNEGSKA (reference sequence). The CDR3 is made up of 17 amino acids. CDR3 coding DNA: TGCAGTGCTAGAGGAGGACTAGCGGGATTACCCTCCTACGAGCAGTACTTC. This encodes CSARGGLAGLPSYEQYF.

CDR3 coding DNA: TGCGCCAGCAGCCAAGAGACAGGGCGGGCTTGGGATACGCAGTATTTT. Translation gives CASSQETGRAWDTQYF. This chain connects TRBV4-3 to TRBJ2-3; TRBD1 matches at 7 bases. The trim removed 0 bases at V and 6 bases at J, leaving 9 bases unmatched. The CDR3 is made up of 16 amino acids. From germline, CDR1 is LGHNA and CDR2 YSLEER.

This clonotype was seen at least ten times. This chain joins TRBV18 and TRBJ2-2; a weak D match, TRBD1 (5 bases). The CDR3 sequence is 16 residues long. Trimming shortened V by 5 bases and J by 0 bases, and 13 bases separated the two germline ends. Germline V gives CDR1 KGHSH, CDR2 LQKENI. CDR3 amino acids: CASSSQGATNTGELFF. CDR3 coding DNA: TGTGCCAGCTCATCCCAAGGGGCGACGAACACCGGGGAGCTGTTTTTT. Drawing the rest from reference TRBV18 and TRBJ2-2, the complete variable domain is NAGVMQNPRHLVRRRGQEARLRCSPMKGHSHVYWYRQLPEEGLKFMVYLQKENIIDESGMPKERFSAEFPKEGPSILRIQQVVRGDSAAYFCASSSQGATNTGELFFGEGSRLTVL.

This clonotype was recorded many times. The gene calls are TRBV5-6 and TRBJ2-1; TRBD2 is a possible D gene (6 bases). CDR3 length: 13 amino acids. Trimming stripped 4 bases from V and 10 bases from J, with 15 bases between. Germline assignment: CDR1 SGHDT and CDR2 YYEEEE. This chain's CDR3 is CASSPKFSGEQFF. CDR3 DNA sequence: TGTGCCAGCAGCCCGAAATTTAGCGGAGAGCAGTTCTTC.

This clonotype was picked up many times. V usage is TRBV20-1 and J usage is TRBJ2-7, with D tentatively TRBD2 (6 bases). V was clipped by 2 bases and J by 6 bases, with 8 bases between them. Looked up from germline, CDR1 is DFQATT and CDR2 is SNEGSKA (reference sequence). The CDR3 totals 11 residues. The CDR3 sequence: CSARSGGEQYF. CDR3 bases: TGCAGTGCTAGATCCGGGGGCGAGCAGTACTTC.

This clonotype occurred many times. J is TRBJ2-7 and V is TRBV6-2 or TRBV6-3; the D is unclear. Trimming cost V 2 bases and J 5 bases, with 10 bases left between them. The germline V gene has CDR1 MNHEY and CDR2 SVGEGT. The CDR3 totals 13 residues. CDR3 sequence reads: CASSYLALHEQYF. The CDR3 nucleotides are TGTGCCAGCAGTTACCTCGCCCTCCACGAGCAGTACTTC.

This clonotype appeared many times. This rearrangement joins TRBV7-2 to TRBJ2-2; D remains ambiguous. This CDR3 has 12 residues. CDR1 SGHTA and CDR2 FQGNSA come from the germline V gene. Trimming shortened V by 3 bases and J by 4 bases, and 3 bases separated the two germline ends. Here the CDR3 DNA reads TGTGCCAGCAGCTTCGTCACCGGGGAGCTGTTTTTT. This encodes CASSFVTGELFF.

This clonotype was detected ten times or more. The chain combines TRBV5-1 with TRBJ2-7; 7 bases are a match to TRBD2. V was pared by 4 bases and J by 3 bases, with 7 bases of the junction left unmatched. Germline lookup yields CDR1 SGHRS and CDR2 YFSETQ. This CDR3 has 14 residues. The CDR3 loop is CASSARDYNYEQYF. CDR3 sequence (DNA): TGCGCCAGCAGCGCCCGGGACTACAACTACGAGCAGTACTTC.

The rearrangement uses TRBV12-3 or TRBV12-4 and TRBJ2-6; unclear D gene. The length of the CDR3 is 14 residues. V was shortened by 8 bases and J by 1 base, with 9 bases between the two germline ends. The CDR3 sequence: CASAAGSGANVLTF. The CDR3, as DNA: TGTGCCAGCGCCGCAGGATCTGGGGCCAACGTCCTGACTTTC.

This clonotype is labeled as medium-sized. The V gene is TRBV4-1, the J gene TRBJ2-7; D gene uncertain. Between the trimmed V and J ends, which lost 0 bases and 3 bases, there was a span of 9 bases. Germline CDR1 and CDR2: MGHRA and YSYEKL. This CDR3 region has 14 residues. The CDR3 is CASSQEMQSYEQYF. The CDR3 region has the DNA TGCGCCAGCAGCCAAGAGATGCAGAGCTACGAGCAGTACTTC.

This clonotype was seen many times. The rearrangement links TRBV7-6 to TRBJ2-7, with TRBD2 matching over 10 bases. Looked up from germline, CDR1 is SGHVS and CDR2 is FNYEAQ. The CDR3 has 16 residues. V dropped 1 base and J dropped 2; count of bases not matched to a gene: 5. The DNA of the CDR3 is TGTGCCAGCAGCTTAGGGGCTAGCGGGAGTACCTACGAGCAGTACTTC. Translating gives CASSLGASGSTYEQYF.

This clonotype showed up many times. The chain has TRBV18 and TRBJ1-4, with TRBD1 as a possible D gene (6 bases). V gave up 0 bases and J gave up 8 bases, with 13 bases separating them. The CDR3 length is 15 residues. The germline V gene encodes CDR1 KGHSH and CDR2 LQKENI. The CDR3: CASSPPGAVREKLFF. DNA of the CDR3: TGTGCCAGCTCACCACCGGGGGCAGTTCGGGAAAAACTGTTTTTT.

This clonotype was recorded many times. One base away lies a much larger clone, so this may be a sequencing read error. The rearrangement links TRBV7-2 to TRBJ2-1, with D possibly TRBD2 on 7 matching bases. This CDR3 is built from 16 residues. Germline lookup yields CDR1 SGHTA and CDR2 FQGNSA. The CDR3 region has the DNA TGTGCCAGCAGCTGGGGGCGAGGGAGGGTAATCAATGGGCAGTTCTTC. Amino acid sequence: CASSWGRGRVINGQFF.

This clonotype was observed many times. CDR3 sequence: CASSPAETQYF. The CDR3, as DNA: TGTGCCAGCAGCCCCGCCGAGACCCAGTACTTC. The chain combines TRBV7-2 with TRBJ2-5; D uncertain. Trimming took off 5 bases at V and 5 bases at J, with 6 bases between the two ends. Germline V CDR1 and CDR2: SGHTA, FQGNSA. The CDR3 has 11 residues.

This clonotype showed up just a few times. V is TRBV6-6 and J is TRBJ2-7, with 7 bases matching TRBD1. The length of the CDR3 is 13 residues. V was clipped by 10 bases and J by 3 bases; unmatched bases: 9. Per the germline V gene, CDR1 is MNHNY and CDR2 is SVGAGI (reference sequence). CDR3 residues: CAICQGEHYEQYF. In DNA form, the CDR3 reads TGTGCCATCTGCCAGGGGGAGCACTACGAGCAGTACTTC.

This clonotype has ten or more counts. J is TRBJ1-5 and V is TRBV15, with a tentative D call TRBD1 (6 bases). V was shortened by 1 base and J by 9 bases, with 13 bases between the two germline ends. The CDR3 consists of 14 residues. CDR1 is LNHNV, CDR2 YYDKDF, per germline (reference sequence). The CDR3 reads CATSRGGGGLPQHF. In nucleotides, the CDR3 is TGTGCCACCAGCAGAGGAGGGGGGGGCTTGCCCCAGCATTTT.

This clonotype was seen only once. The gene calls are TRBV5-1 and TRBJ2-3, with TRBD2 identical over 9 bases. Germline V gives CDR1 SGHRS, CDR2 YFSETQ. With 1 base clipped from V and 5 bases from J, the junction kept 11 bases outside the gene matches. This CDR3 comprises 17 residues. This CDR3 is CASSLILAGDGEDTQYF. The CDR3 coding sequence is TGCGCCAGCAGCTTGATTTTAGCGGGAGACGGGGAAGATACGCAGTATTTT.

This clonotype was observed a handful of times. V gene TRBV19 combines with J gene TRBJ2-1; D call uncertain. Germline V CDR1 and CDR2: LNHDA, SQIVND (reference sequence). The CDR3 contains 14 residues. The V end lost 1 base, the J end lost 3 bases, and 7 bases lay between the germline ends. The CDR3 coding sequence is TGTGCCAGTAGTATAGGCGTTCTCTACAATGAGCAGTTCTTC. Translation gives CASSIGVLYNEQFF.

This clonotype has a count of ten or more. This chain uses TRBV7-8 with TRBJ2-5; 8 nucleotides align to TRBD2. The V gene's germline CDR1 is SGHVS and CDR2 FQNEAQ. Trimming at V came to 6 bases and at J to 2 bases, leaving 11 bases not matched to a gene. This CDR3 spans 16 amino acids. The CDR3 sequence: CASSQPRLAWQETQYF. Written as DNA, the CDR3 is TGTGCCAGCAGTCAACCCCGACTAGCGTGGCAAGAGACCCAGTACTTC.

This clonotype was observed at least ten times. V and J are TRBV28 and TRBJ1-6; the D is unclear. CDR1 is MDHEN and CDR2 is SYDVKM in the germline V gene. This CDR3 region has 15 residues. Trimming removed 6 bases from V and 7 bases from J, with 16 bases in between. The CDR3 region is CASSRRHGDNSPLHF. The CDR3 DNA follows: TGTGCCAGCAGCCGACGACATGGTGACAATTCACCCCTCCACTTT.

Ten or more counts support this clonotype. This rearrangement joins TRBV9 to TRBJ2-1; TRBD2 aligns across 11 bases. J was trimmed by 4 bases and V by 0 bases; bases with no gene match: 3. The CDR3 has 16 residues. Germline V gene sequence: CDR1 SGDLS, CDR2 YYNGEE. CDR3 sequence (DNA): TGTGCCAGCAGCGTAGAGGGACTAGCGGAGTACAATGAGCAGTTCTTC. Translation: CASSVEGLAEYNEQFF.

The chain couples TRBV5-5 to TRBJ2-6; a possible D gene is TRBD1 (6 bases). With 2 bases removed from V and 1 base from J, the gap between germline ends came to 13 bases. The CDR3 sequence is 17 residues long. CDR1 is SGHKS, CDR2 YYEKEE, per germline (reference sequence). The CDR3 coding sequence is TGTGCCAGCAGCTTACCGGGGACAACTTCTGGGGCCAACGTCCTGACTTTC. It yields the protein CASSLPGTTSGANVLTF.

CDR3 coding DNA: TGTGCCTGGAGTGGGGGGTCGAGCTCTGGAAACACCATATATTTT. Its translation: CAWSGGSSSGNTIYF. This chain uses TRBV30 with TRBJ1-3; TRBD1 is a possible D gene (5 bases). The germline V gene has CDR1 GTSNPN and CDR2 SVGIG (reference sequence). This CDR3 has 15 amino acids. The V end lost 1 base, the J end lost 0 bases, and 10 bases lay between the germline ends.

This clonotype was detected ten times or more. J is TRBJ2-2 and V is TRBV20-1; possibly TRBD1 or TRBD2 for D (6 bases each). This CDR3 has 12 amino acids. Germline loops: CDR1 DFQATT, CDR2 SNEGSKA (reference sequence). The germline V and J ends were trimmed by 4 bases and 10 bases, with 13 bases remaining between them. As DNA, the CDR3 is TGCAGTGCTATTTCAGGGGAGGTGGAGCTGTTTTTT. Translated, it gives CSAISGEVELFF.

In the case of this clonotype: Sequence at one end of the junction differs from germline and may be a read error. The chain combines TRBV27 with TRBJ2-7, with D uncertain. Germline V gene sequence: CDR1 MNHEY, CDR2 SMNVEV (reference sequence). The CDR3 covers 12 residues. CDR3 region: CASSLMGMERYF. In DNA, the CDR3 is TGTGCCAGCAGTTTAATGGGCATGGAGCGGTACTTC.

This clonotype was seen repeatedly, ten times or more. This sequence joins TRBV20-1 and TRBJ2-3; 7 nucleotides align to TRBD2. The CDR3 is 15 amino acids. V was pared by 8 bases and J by 4 bases, with 15 bases of the junction left unmatched. The germline CDR1 and CDR2 sequences are DFQATT and SNEGSKA (reference sequence). Here the CDR3 DNA reads TGCAGTTCTTCATCGACTAGCAGAAGGCCAGATACGCAGTATTTT. Translating gives CSSSSTSRRPDTQYF.

This clonotype occurred many times. V is TRBV5-1 and J is TRBJ2-7; 8 bases map to TRBD2. Trimming at V came to 4 bases and at J to 2 bases, leaving 11 bases not matched to a gene. In germline, CDR1 is SGHRS, CDR2 YFSETQ. The CDR3 is 16 residues long. CDR3 bases: TGCGCCAGCAGCCCGCAAGGGAGCGGGAGCACCTACGAGCAGTACTTC. Residues: CASSPQGSGSTYEQYF.